In its sample, the clone carrying this T cell receptor (beta chain) was seen a few times. The data were obtained in a study of blood T cell repertoires in COVID-19. Study-level background: PBMCs, B-cell-depleted T cells, or T cells were the source of the cDNA or gDNA that made up the material.

Sequenced by immunoSEQ multiplex PCR; TCRdb stores in-frame clones only, minus some. This sample yields a few hundred thousand clones, of which 80% to 90% are seen a single time; about 1.9% belongs to the top ten. CDR1 and CDR2 (germline): ENHRY, SYGVKD. V gave up 0 bases and J gave up 0 bases, with 11 bases separating them. CDR3 length: 16 residues. The sample consisted of PBMCs or T cells enriched from blood (not recorded which). The receptor comes from a woman between 45 and 65 years old who had recovered from COVID-19. V gene TRBV10-3 combines with J gene TRBJ1-1; D gene uncertain. CDR3 DNA sequence: TGTGCCATCAGTGAGTCCCCCGGGCGGGTGAACACTGAAGCTTTCTTT. Its translation is CAISESPGRVNTEAFF.